This TCR beta chain was captured by sequencing in a study of patients and donors after allogeneic stem cell transplantation (dated by TCRdb to 2018 to 2020). The library was made by RT-PCR. Instrument on record: NextSeq 550. Using fastp trimming at Q25 and MiXCR clonotype assembly, TCRdb reanalyzed the public sequencing data and kept in-frame beta chains. Each CDR3 protein appears once, grouped with its most common genes and DNA. Within this sample are about 960,000 distinct CDR3 sequences, with approximately 19% of them counted one time only. Around 6% of the sample goes to the ten largest clones. A word on this clonotype: It has no known antigen specificity. The sample holds no much larger clone one base away, and base qualities are not on file.

V is clipped by 0 bases and J by 8 bases, and the sequence between their germline boundaries is 21 bases long. For CDR1 and CDR2, the germline V gene lists SGHRS and YFSETQ. The CDR3 sequence holds 18 residues, the cysteine and phenylalanine included. Only the CDR3 DNA is retained, 54 bases long and in frame from the first base. The receptor was derived from a human donor who was either an allogeneic HSCT recipient or a stem cell or donor lymphocyte infusion donor (not recorded which). It is not recorded whose cells these are; they may come from a transplant donor. The sample was blood, either unsorted or a sorted T cell fraction (not recorded which). The sequence links TRBV5-1 to TRBJ1-6; a tentative D match to TRBD1 spans 6 bases. The CDR3 in this case is CASSLDSPGAKIDSPLHF. The DNA sequence is as follows: TGCGCCAGCAGCTTGGATTCGCCGGGGGCGAAAATAGATTCACCCCTCCACTTT.